These 17 T cell receptor beta chains were sequenced from one sample in a study of blood T cell repertoires in COVID-19. TCRdb's copy holds only in-frame clones and misses some; the assay was immunoSEQ multiplex PCR. The sample has about 170,000 clones; about four fifths are singletons. Sequences were obtained from peripheral blood. These receptors were collected from a man between 65 and 79 years old with active or convalescent COVID-19.

V usage is TRBV15 and J usage is TRBJ2-7; D may be TRBD2 (6 bases). The CDR3 runs 15 residues. Germline V lookup: CDR1 LNHNV, CDR2 YYDKDF (reference sequence). The V gene lost 3 bases and the J gene lost 0 bases, with 12 bases spanning the gap. The CDR3: CATSRGGGASYEQYF. Here the CDR3 DNA reads TGTGCCACCAGCAGGGGGGGTGGAGCCTCCTACGAGCAGTACTTC.

This clone has only a few counts. V is TRBV5-1 and J is TRBJ1-1, with D possibly TRBD1 on 5 matching bases. The V gene's germline CDR1 is SGHRS and CDR2 YFSETQ. V was pared by 5 bases and J by 2 bases, with 13 bases between. The CDR3 runs to 14 residues. The CDR3 coding sequence is TGCGCCAGCAGAACGACAGCGGGTAACACTGAAGCTTTCTTT. Residues: CASRTTAGNTEAFF.

This clone came up a few times. V gene TRBV5-1 combines with J gene TRBJ1-6; a weak D match, TRBD1 (6 bases). This CDR3 contains 15 residues. Germline V lookup: CDR1 SGHRS, CDR2 YFSETQ. V lost 0 bases to trimming and J lost 7 bases, with 11 bases between them. In DNA, the CDR3 is TGCGCCAGCAGCTTGGAGGGGGGGAGGAATTCACCCCTCCACTTT. Translating it yields CASSLEGGRNSPLHF.

This sequence joins TRBV7-2 and TRBJ2-4; TRBD1 matches 9 bases. Germline assignment: CDR1 SGHTA and CDR2 FQGNSA. This CDR3 region has 14 residues. J lost 9 bases, V lost 2 bases, and 5 bases had no gene match. DNA for the CDR3: TGTGCCAGCAGCTTAAGGGGACAGGGTGCCATTCAGTACTTC. Translated, it gives CASSLRGQGAIQYF. The full variable domain, in which reference TRBV7-2 and TRBJ2-4 provide the parts outside the CDR3, is GAGVSQSPSNKVTEKGKDVELRCDPISGHTALYWYRQSLGQGLEFLIYFQGNSAPDKSGLPSDRFSAERTGGSVSTLTIQRTQQEDSAVYLCASSLRGQGAIQYFGAGTRLSVL.

The chain combines TRBV27 with TRBJ2-7, with TRBD2 matching 10 bases. Germline V gives CDR1 MNHEY, CDR2 SMNVEV (reference sequence). There are 16 residues in the CDR3. V lost 6 bases, J lost 4 bases, and 12 bases stayed unmatched. CDR3 bases: TGTGCCAGCAGGGGTCCCAGGACTAGCGGACGATACGAGCAGTACTTC. It specifies CASRGPRTSGRYEQYF.

This clone was counted between two and nine times. The genes are TRBV11-1 and TRBJ1-6; 9 bases line up with TRBD1. V lost 5 bases and J lost 9; bases outside the gene matches: 8. CDR1 and CDR2 from the germline V gene are SGHAT and FQDESV (reference sequence). The CDR3 consists of 15 residues. Here the CDR3 DNA reads TGTGCCAGCAGCGGAGCCCGGGACAGGGCTTCACCCCTCCACTTT. This encodes CASSGARDRASPLHF.

The J gene is TRBJ2-1, the V gene TRBV11-2; TRBD1 matches 9 bases. The CDR3 length is 14 residues. From germline, CDR1 is SGHAT and CDR2 FQNNGV. After removal of 2 bases from V and 9 bases from J, the junction contained 5 bases not matched to a gene. The CDR3 protein is CASSLPRQGGEQFF. CDR3 DNA sequence: TGTGCCAGCAGCTTACCGAGACAGGGGGGTGAGCAGTTCTTC.

The chain couples TRBV7-2 to TRBJ2-2, with D tentatively TRBD1 (5 bases). This CDR3 spans 14 amino acids. Trimming took 2 bases from V and 4 from J, leaving 8 bases between them. Germline assignment: CDR1 SGHTA and CDR2 FQGNSA. The CDR3 sequence: CASSLSGITGELFF. The CDR3 DNA sequence: TGTGCCAGCAGCTTATCAGGGATCACCGGGGAGCTGTTTTTT.

The V gene is TRBV12-3 or TRBV12-4, the J gene TRBJ2-1, with D possibly being TRBD2 (5 bases). The CDR3 is 12 residues long. Deletions cut 8 bases from V and 5 bases from J, with 10 bases between. CDR3 residues: CASGSYNNEQFF. The CDR3 DNA reads TGTGCCAGCGGGAGTTATAACAATGAGCAGTTCTTC.

The chain joins TRBV29-1 to TRBJ2-1; D remains unclear. The CDR3 runs 11 residues. Germline V gene lookup returns CDR1 SQVTM and CDR2 ANQGSEA. V lost 4 bases to trimming and J lost 10 bases, with 11 bases between them. The CDR3 sequence is CSVARYGEQFF. The DNA of the CDR3 is TGCAGCGTTGCCAGGTATGGGGAGCAGTTCTTC.

The DNA for the CDR3 is TGTGCCAGCAGCTTAGAAGCGGGAACCTACGAGCAGTACTTC. Amino acid sequence: CASSLEAGTYEQYF. The V gene is TRBV11-2, the J gene TRBJ2-7; 7 nucleotides agree with TRBD2. Germline V gives CDR1 SGHAT, CDR2 FQNNGV. The CDR3 runs 14 residues. Trimming took 0 bases from V and 2 from J; bases not matched to a gene: 1.

This chain connects TRBV14 to TRBJ1-4, with TRBD1 identical over 10 bases. CDR3 length: 16 residues. V dropped 3 bases and J dropped 1; count of bases not matched to a gene: 2. In germline, CDR1 is SGHDN, CDR2 FVKESK. Here the CDR3 reads CASSQTGGVTNEKLFF. The CDR3 nucleotides are TGTGCCAGCAGCCAGACAGGGGGCGTAACTAATGAAAAACTGTTTTTT.

CDR3 sequence: CASSLFRVANTGELFF. CDR3 in DNA: TGCGCCAGCAGCTTGTTCCGCGTCGCGAACACCGGGGAGCTGTTTTTT. The chain joins TRBV5-1 to TRBJ2-2; no definite D call. The CDR3 is 16 residues long. Looked up from germline, CDR1 is SGHRS and CDR2 is YFSETQ. V lost 1 base and J lost 0, with 10 bases in between.

CDR3 sequence (DNA): TGCGCCAGCAGCCAAGATCTGGGGCACTGGGCAGATACGCAGTATTTT. This translates into CASSQDLGHWADTQYF. This sequence joins TRBV4-3 and TRBJ2-3; possible D gene TRBD1, 5 bases. V lost 0 bases and J 4 bases, leaving 14 bases between the germline ends. Germline lookup yields CDR1 LGHNA and CDR2 YSLEER. The CDR3 length is 16 residues.

This clone has only a few counts. The gene calls are TRBV5-4 and TRBJ2-2; D perhaps matches TRBD1 (6 bases). V gave up 0 bases and J gave up 7 bases, with 10 bases separating them. This CDR3 contains 14 residues. The germline V gene encodes CDR1 SGHNT and CDR2 YYREEE (reference sequence). The CDR3: CASSLAKGVGELFF. The CDR3 coding sequence is TGTGCCAGCAGCTTGGCAAAGGGGGTCGGGGAGCTGTTTTTT.

As DNA, the CDR3 is TGTGCCAGCAGCCATACGGACAGGGGGCCGAACACTGAAGCTTTCTTT. This sequence encodes CASSHTDRGPNTEAFF. This chain joins TRBV3-1 (or the pseudogene TRBV3-2) and TRBJ1-1, with 11 positions matching TRBD1. CDR1 and CDR2 (germline): LGHDT, YNNKEL (reference sequence). The V and J ends lost 3 bases and 1 base, in that order; junction bases with no gene match: 4. The CDR3 extends over 16 amino acids.

The V gene is TRBV11-2, the J gene TRBJ1-2; 12 nucleotides agree with TRBD1. The V gene end was trimmed by 5 bases and the J gene end by 8 bases; junction bases not matched to a gene: 9. Germline CDR1 SGHAT, CDR2 FQNNGV. The length of the CDR3 is 15 residues. CDR3 in DNA: TGTGCCAGCAGCCCAGGGACAGGGGGCGCGGGGGGCTACACCTTC. Residues: CASSPGTGGAGGYTF.